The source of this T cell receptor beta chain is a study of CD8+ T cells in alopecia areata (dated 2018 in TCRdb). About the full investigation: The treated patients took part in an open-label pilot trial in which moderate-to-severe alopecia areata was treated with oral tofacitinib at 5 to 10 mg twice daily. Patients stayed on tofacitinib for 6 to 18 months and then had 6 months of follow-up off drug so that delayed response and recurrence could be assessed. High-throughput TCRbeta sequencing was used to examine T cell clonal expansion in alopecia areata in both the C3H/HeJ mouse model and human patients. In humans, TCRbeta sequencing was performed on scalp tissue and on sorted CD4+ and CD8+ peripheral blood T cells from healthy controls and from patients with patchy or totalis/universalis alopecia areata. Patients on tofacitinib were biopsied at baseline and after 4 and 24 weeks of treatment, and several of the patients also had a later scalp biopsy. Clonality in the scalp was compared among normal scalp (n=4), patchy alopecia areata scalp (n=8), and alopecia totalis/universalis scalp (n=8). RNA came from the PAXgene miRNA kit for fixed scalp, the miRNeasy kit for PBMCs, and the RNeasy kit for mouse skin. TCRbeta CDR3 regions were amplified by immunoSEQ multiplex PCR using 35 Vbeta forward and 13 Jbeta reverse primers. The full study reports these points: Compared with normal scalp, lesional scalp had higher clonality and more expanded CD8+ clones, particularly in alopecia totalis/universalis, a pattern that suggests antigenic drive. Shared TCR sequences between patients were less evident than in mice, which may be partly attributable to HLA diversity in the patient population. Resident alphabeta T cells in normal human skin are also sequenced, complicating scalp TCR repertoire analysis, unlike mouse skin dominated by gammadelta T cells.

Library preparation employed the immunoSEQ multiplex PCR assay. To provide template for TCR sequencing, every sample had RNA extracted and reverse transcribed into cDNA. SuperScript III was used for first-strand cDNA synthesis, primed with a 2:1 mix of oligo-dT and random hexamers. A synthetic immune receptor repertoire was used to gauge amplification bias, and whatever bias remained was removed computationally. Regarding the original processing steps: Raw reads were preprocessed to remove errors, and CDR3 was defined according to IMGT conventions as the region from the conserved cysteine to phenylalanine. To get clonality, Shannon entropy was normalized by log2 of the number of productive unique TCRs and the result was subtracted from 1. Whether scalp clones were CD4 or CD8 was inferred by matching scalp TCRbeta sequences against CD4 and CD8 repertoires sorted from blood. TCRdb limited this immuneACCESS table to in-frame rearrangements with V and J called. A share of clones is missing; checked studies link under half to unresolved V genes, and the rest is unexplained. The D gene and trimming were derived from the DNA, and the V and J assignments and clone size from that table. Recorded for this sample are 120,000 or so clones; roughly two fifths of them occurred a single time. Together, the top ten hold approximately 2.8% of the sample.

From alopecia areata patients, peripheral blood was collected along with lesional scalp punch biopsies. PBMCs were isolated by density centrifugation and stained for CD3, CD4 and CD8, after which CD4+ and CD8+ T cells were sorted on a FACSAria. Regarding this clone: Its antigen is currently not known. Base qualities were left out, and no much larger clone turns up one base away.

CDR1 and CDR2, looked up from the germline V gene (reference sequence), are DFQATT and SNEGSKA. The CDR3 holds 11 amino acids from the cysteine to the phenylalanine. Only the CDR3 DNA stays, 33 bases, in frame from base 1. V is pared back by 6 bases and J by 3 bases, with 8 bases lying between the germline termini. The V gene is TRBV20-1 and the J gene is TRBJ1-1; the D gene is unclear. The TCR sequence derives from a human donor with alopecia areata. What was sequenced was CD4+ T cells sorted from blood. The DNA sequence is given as TGCAGTGCCCCGGTTGACACTGAAGCTTTCTTT. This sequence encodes CSAPVDTEAFF.